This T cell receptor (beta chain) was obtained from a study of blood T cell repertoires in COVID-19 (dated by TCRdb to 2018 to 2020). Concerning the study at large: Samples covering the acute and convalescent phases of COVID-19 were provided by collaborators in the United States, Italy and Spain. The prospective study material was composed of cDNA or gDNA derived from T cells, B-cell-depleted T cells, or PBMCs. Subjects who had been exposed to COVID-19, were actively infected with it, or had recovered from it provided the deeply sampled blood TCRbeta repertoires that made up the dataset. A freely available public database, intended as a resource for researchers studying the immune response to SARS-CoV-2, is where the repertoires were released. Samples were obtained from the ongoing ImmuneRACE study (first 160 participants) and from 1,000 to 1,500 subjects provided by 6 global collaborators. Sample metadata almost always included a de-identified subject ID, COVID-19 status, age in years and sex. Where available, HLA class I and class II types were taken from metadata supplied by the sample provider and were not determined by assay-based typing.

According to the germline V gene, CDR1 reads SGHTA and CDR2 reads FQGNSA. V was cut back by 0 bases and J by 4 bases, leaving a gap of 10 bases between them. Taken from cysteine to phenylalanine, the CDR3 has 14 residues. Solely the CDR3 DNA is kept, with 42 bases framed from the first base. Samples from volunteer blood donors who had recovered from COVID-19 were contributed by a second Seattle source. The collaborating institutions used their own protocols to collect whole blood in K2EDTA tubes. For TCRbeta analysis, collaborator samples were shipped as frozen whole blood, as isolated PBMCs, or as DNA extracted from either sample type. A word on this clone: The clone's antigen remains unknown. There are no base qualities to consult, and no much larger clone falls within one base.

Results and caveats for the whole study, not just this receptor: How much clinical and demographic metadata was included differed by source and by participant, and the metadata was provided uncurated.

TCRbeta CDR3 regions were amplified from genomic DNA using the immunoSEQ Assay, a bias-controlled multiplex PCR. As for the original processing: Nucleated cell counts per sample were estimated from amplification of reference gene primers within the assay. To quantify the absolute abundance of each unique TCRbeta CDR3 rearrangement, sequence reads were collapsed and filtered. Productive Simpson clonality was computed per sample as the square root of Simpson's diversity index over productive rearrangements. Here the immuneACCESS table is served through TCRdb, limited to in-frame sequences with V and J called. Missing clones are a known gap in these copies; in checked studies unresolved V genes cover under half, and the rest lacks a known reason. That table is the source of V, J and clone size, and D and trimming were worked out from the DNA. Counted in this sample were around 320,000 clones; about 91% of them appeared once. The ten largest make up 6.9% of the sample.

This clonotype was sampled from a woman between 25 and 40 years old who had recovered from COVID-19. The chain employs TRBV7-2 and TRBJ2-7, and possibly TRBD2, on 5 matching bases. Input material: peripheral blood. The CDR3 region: CASSLALLGYEQYF. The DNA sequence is TGTGCCAGCAGCTTAGCCCTACTAGGTTACGAGCAGTACTTC.